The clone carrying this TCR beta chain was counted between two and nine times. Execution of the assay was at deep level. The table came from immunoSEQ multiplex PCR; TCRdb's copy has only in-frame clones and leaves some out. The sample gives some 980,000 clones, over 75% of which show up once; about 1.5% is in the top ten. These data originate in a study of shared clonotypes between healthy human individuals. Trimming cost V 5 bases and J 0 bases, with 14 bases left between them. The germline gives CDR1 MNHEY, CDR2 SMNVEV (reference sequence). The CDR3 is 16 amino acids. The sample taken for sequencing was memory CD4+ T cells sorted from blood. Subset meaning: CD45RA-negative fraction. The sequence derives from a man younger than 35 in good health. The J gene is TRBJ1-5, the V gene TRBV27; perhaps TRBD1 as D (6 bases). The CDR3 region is CASSTGGTYSNQPQHF. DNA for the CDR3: TGTGCCAGCAGTACCGGGGGGACATATAGCAATCAGCCCCAGCATTTT.